This T cell receptor beta chain was recovered during a study of T cell responses to AZD1222 COVID-19 vaccine (dated by TCRdb to the early 2020s). Regarding the research as a whole: AZD1222 recipients whose second dose came at about 4 weeks and those whose second dose came at about 12 weeks were combined into one group, since spike-specific TCR depth and breadth did not differ between the two schedules. TCR sequencing covered 230 or so trial participants: 200 to 220 given two doses of AZD1222 and 26 given two doses of MenACWY control vaccine. Enrollment into the trials was organized by age into subgroups of 18-55, 56-69 and 70-plus years, and those subgroups contained roughly 140, 27 and 60 TCR-sequenced participants, respectively. Results the study describes overall, beyond this receptor: Most participants were white British and females outnumbered males, and the authors suggested that clonal diversity may have been underestimated. Nearly half of unique spike-specific TCRs reportedly recognized epitopes outside regions mutated in the B.1.351 and B.1.1.7 variants. Because no day 14 peak-response samples were available, repertoires were characterized only after the peak T cell response. The 56-69-year group was small, and its depth increase did not reach significance, likely because of low power. Only five or six AZD1222 recipients were SARS-CoV-2 seropositive at baseline, limiting conclusions about previously exposed vaccinees. After two AZD1222 doses, both the breadth and the depth of spike-specific TCRs were significantly higher than at day 0 and than in MenACWY recipients. The whole spike protein was spanned by vaccine-associated CD4 TCRs, and dominant responses were seen in regions 160-218 and 743-854.

The time point label of this sample denotes: baseline before first vaccination. The vaccinee samples were drawn from two UK trials, COV001 and COV002, one of which was a single-blind randomized controlled phase 2/3 trial testing AZD1222 (ChAdOx1 nCoV-19) in healthy adults. Trial participant PBMC samples were collected at day 0 and day 28 after the second dose for TCRbeta chain sequencing. Comment on this clone: This receptor's antigen is unknown. The input lacks base qualities; no much larger clone sits a single base away.

The CDR3 starts with the cysteine, ends with the phenylalanine, and has 16 residues. The sequence is cut down to CDR3 DNA, 48 bases in frame from base 1. The germline V gene (reference sequence) provides CDR1 LNHNV and CDR2 YYDKDF. Clipping removes 0 bases from V and 5 bases from J, with 5 as the unmatched junction base count. The CDR3 regions of human TCRbeta chains were analyzed by immunosequencing. For the original study's pipeline: TCRs in the repertoires were matched against a reference library of SARS-CoV-2-specific TCRs that had been generated with the MIRA antigen-specificity platform. Breadth meant the fraction of unique TCRs that were SARS-CoV-2-associated, whereas depth meant the fraction of total T cells that were SARS-CoV-2-associated. Using the MIRA data, each spike-specific TCR was assigned both to the spike region to which the TCR was reactive and to a CD4 or CD8 class. Log10-transformed breadth and depth values were compared by one-way ANOVA with Sidak's multiple comparisons tests. Held by TCRdb, this immuneACCESS table contains in-frame sequences only and omits some clones. Under half of the omission traces to an unresolved V gene where checked; the cause of the rest is unknown. V and J calls and clone size are those listed in that table; D and trimming were worked out from the DNA. Across this sample there are approximately 140,000 clones, with approximately 90% seen only once. The ten largest clones add up to roughly 3.1% of the sample.

This sequence uses TRBV15 and TRBJ1-5, with 9 junctional bases fitting TRBD1. Sequenced here: peripheral blood, sampled on day 0 of AZD1222 vaccination. This sequence was found in an adult in good health. The DNA sequence is as follows: TGTGCCACCAGCAGAGATTTAACAGGGGGCCATCAGCCCCAGCATTTT. Its protein product is CATSRDLTGGHQPQHF.